A selection of T cell receptor beta chains follows, all from one sample in a study of blood T cell repertoires in COVID-19. Repertoires were generated with immunoSEQ multiplex PCR, while TCRdb's copy carries only in-frame clones and drops some. The sample shows around 250,000 clones, 80% to 90% of them seen only once. Sequencing was done on a sample of PBMCs or T cells enriched from blood (not recorded which). These receptors were taken from a woman aged 45 to 65 who had been exposed to COVID-19. Each CDR3 is given with its conserved first and last residue. D genes are given only for firm matches. Rows give clone size only sometimes, using once, few, many, or a class for an expanded clone.

.	TRBD2	TRBV6-5	TRBJ2-3	TGTGCCAGCAGTCGTAGCGGGGGTGGCACAGATACGCAGTATTTT	CASSRSGGGTDTQYF
.	.	TRBV7-2	TRBJ2-3	TGTGCCAGCAGCCTTAGCCGGTTCACAGATACGCAGTATTTT	CASSLSRFTDTQYF
.	TRBD1	TRBV7-8	TRBJ2-1	TGTGCCAGCAGCTTAGATTCTGGGGGCGCTGGACAGGGGTATGAGCAGTTCTTC	CASSLDSGGAGQGYEQFF
.	TRBD1	TRBV4-1	TRBJ2-2	TGCGCCAGCGGGGGACAGGGGGCTGGGACCGGGGAGCTGTTTTTT	CASGGQGAGTGELFF
.	TRBD1	TRBV10-3	TRBJ1-5	TGTGCCACCGGACAGGGCCTGAATCAGCCCCAGCATTTT	CATGQGLNQPQHF
few	.	TRBV5-5	TRBJ2-7	TGTGCCAGCAGGCGGCTTGGCAGGACAACCTACGAGCAGTACTTC	CASRRLGRTTYEQYF
.	.	TRBV6-5	TRBJ1-1	TGTGCCAGCAGTTACCCGAGTATGAACACTGAAGCTTTCTTT	CASSYPSMNTEAFF
.	TRBD1	TRBV19	TRBJ1-5	TGTGCCAGCCTCCGGGACAGCTATAGCAATCAGCCCCAGCATTTT	CASLRDSYSNQPQHF
.	TRBD1	TRBV28	TRBJ2-7	TGTGCCAGCAGTCCTCTAACGTCGACAGGGGGGTACGAGCAGTACTTC	CASSPLTSTGGYEQYF
.	TRBD1	TRBV4-3	TRBJ2-4	TGCGCCAGCAGCCAAGATCTTGGGACAGGGAACATTCAGTACTTC	CASSQDLGTGNIQYF
.	TRBD2	TRBV14	TRBJ2-1	TGTGCCAGCAGCCCTAGCGGGGGGGCGATATACTACAATGAGCAGTTCTTC	CASSPSGGAIYYNEQFF
.	.	TRBV5-1	TRBJ2-6	TGCGCCAGCAGCTTGAGGCGGGGAGGCTCTGGGGCCAACGTCCTGACTTTC	CASSLRRGGSGANVLTF
.	TRBD2	TRBV2	TRBJ2-5	TGTGCCAGCAGTGAAGTCGGGCCGGGACTAGCGGGGGAGACCCAGTACTTC	CASSEVGPGLAGETQYF
.	.	TRBV7-9	TRBJ1-3	TGTGCCAGCAGCTTGCGCCAGTCGCAGGTTAGCTCTGGAAACACCATATATTTT	CASSLRQSQVSSGNTIYF
.	TRBD1	TRBV5-5	TRBJ1-2	TGTGCCAGCAGCTTGGAAGTGGCGGACAGGACTAACTATGGCTACACCTTC	CASSLEVADRTNYGYTF
few	.	TRBV21-1	TRBJ2-3	TGTGCCAGCAGGGACAGGGGTGGGAGCACAGATACGCAGTATTTT	CASRDRGGSTDTQYF
.	.	TRBV19	TRBJ1-1	TGTGCCAGTTCACAGGGAATTGAAGCTTTCTTT	CASSQGIEAFF
.	TRBD1	TRBV5-4	TRBJ2-5	TGTGCCAGCAGCCTTGCGACAGGGCACCAAGAGACCCAGTACTTC	CASSLATGHQETQYF
.	.	TRBV18	TRBJ2-5	TGTGCCAGCTCACCCGTTGGACAGCAAGAGACCCAGTACTTC	CASSPVGQQETQYF
.	.	TRBV4-3	TRBJ1-2	TGCGCCAGCAGCGTATTCGGGACACACTATGGCTACACCTTC	CASSVFGTHYGYTF
.	.	TRBV5-6	TRBJ1-2	TGTGCCAGCAGCTTGGGTCAGGGGCTTAACTATGGCTACACCTTC	CASSLGQGLNYGYTF
.	TRBD1	TRBV29-1	TRBJ1-1	TGCAGCGTAAAGGGACAGGCCCGGTCCGATGCTAAAGCTTTCTTT	CSVKGQARSDAKAFF
.	.	TRBV6-1	TRBJ1-3	TGTGCCAGCAGTGAAAACGGGGGCTCTGGAAACACCATATATTTT	CASSENGGSGNTIYF
.	.	TRBV7-3	TRBJ2-3	TGTGCCAGCAGCTCCTCCGGGGGGCGGGCAGATACGCAGTATTTT	CASSSSGGRADTQYF
.	.	TRBV29-1	TRBJ1-2	TGCAGCGTGGTAGACAATAACTATGGCTACACCTTC	CSVVDNNYGYTF
.	.	TRBV3-1/TRBV3-2	TRBJ1-5	TGTGCCAGCTCCGAGGGGGGGGGCAATCAGCCCCAGCATTTT	CASSEGGGNQPQHF
.	.	TRBV19	TRBJ1-2	TGTGCCAGTAACCCCGACTGGCCGGGGTATGGCTACACCTTC	CASNPDWPGYGYTF